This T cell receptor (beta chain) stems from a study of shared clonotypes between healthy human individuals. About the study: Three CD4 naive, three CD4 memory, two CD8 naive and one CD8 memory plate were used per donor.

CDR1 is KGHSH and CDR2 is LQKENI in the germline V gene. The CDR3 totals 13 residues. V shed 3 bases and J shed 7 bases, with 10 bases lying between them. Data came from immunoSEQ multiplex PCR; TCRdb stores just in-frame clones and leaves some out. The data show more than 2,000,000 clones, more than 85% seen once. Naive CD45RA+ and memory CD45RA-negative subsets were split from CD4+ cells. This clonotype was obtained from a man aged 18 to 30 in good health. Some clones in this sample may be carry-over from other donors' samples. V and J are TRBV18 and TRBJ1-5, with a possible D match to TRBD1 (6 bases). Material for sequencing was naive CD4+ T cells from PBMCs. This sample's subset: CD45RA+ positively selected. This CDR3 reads CASSPAGEQPQHF. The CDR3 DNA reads TGTGCCAGCTCACCGGCAGGGGAACAGCCCCAGCATTTT.